The T cell receptor beta chain under discussion was sequenced for a study of blood T cells in healthy people across ages. Broader study findings: Observed TCR beta diversity showed a strong correlation with the percentage of naive T cells as measured by flow cytometry.

Comment on this clonotype: Its target is not known.

The V end lost 0 bases, the J end lost 6 bases, and 9 bases lay between the germline ends. The CDR3 extends over 13 amino acids. Germline lookup yields CDR1 SGHDN and CDR2 FVKESK. The second PCR ran about 6 to 12 cycles with a sample-barcoded 5' primer and J-beta primers. Every single cDNA molecule received a tag from a template-switch adaptor with 12 random nucleotides. From the 5' RACE reads, TCRdb called clonotypes with MiXCR, one entry per CDR3 protein. The sample consists of about 1 million distinct CDR3 sequences, approximately 26% of them appearing once. These data were also reused for a study on T cells of mothers and their children. From that report: Persisting microchimeric T cell clones went undetected.

The rearrangement uses TRBV14 and TRBJ2-7, with D hard to call. The TCR originated in a girl aged 2 to 9 in good health. Sequencing used blood. DNA for the CDR3: TGTGCCAGCAGCCAAGAGAATAGGGTCGAGCAGTACTTC. Its translation is CASSQENRVEQYF.